This T cell receptor beta chain was profiled in a study of shared clonotypes between healthy human individuals. General observations from the study: Sampling covered nothing but blood. Tissue TCR repertoires likely differ from those found in blood. On the whole, naive subsets had larger estimated richness than memory subsets had.

V lost 0 bases to trimming and J lost 2 bases, with 11 bases between them. This CDR3 is built from 15 residues. Germline assignment: CDR1 GTSNPN and CDR2 SVGIG (reference sequence). Authors' data handling: ImmunoSEQ junction-only sequences lacked quality scores, so their filtering differed. TCRdb keeps only in-frame clones here, not all; method: immunoSEQ multiplex PCR. The DNA was the basis for D and trimming; V, J and clone size are from that table. The sample holds some 1 million clones, around 74% seen once. This clone was seen a few times. No antigen is known for it. This sequence was found in a man between 18 and 35 years old in good health. The chain employs TRBV30 and TRBJ1-5; D is possibly TRBD1 (6 bases). Input material: memory CD4+ T cells sorted from blood. Stated subset: CD45RA-negative fraction. The DNA for the CDR3 is TGTGCCTGGAGTGTTCGCAGGGGTGGCAATCAGCCCCAGCATTTT. It encodes CAWSVRRGGNQPQHF.